Listed below are T cell receptor beta chains from one sample, sequenced in a study of T cell repertoires in cytomegalovirus infection. The antigens these receptors bind are not known. Using its own MiXCR run on the reads, TCRdb lists one record per CDR3 protein. The table shows some 560,000 distinct CDR3 sequences, with around two fifths occurring only once. The sample here was cultured PBMCs, taken from culture after CMV antigen stimulation. The receptors here all came from a human donor in good health (CMV status not recorded). Some clones in this sample may be carry-over from other donors' samples. CDR3s include the opening cysteine and the closing phenylalanine or tryptophan. Each record gives: J gene, V gene, clone size, D gene, CDR3 protein. The D gene is left open where the match is weak. Clone size is given for some rows only: seen once, a few or many times, or a class if the clone is expanded.

>TRBJ2-7|TRBV29-1|.|.
CSVETDKNYEQYF
>TRBJ2-1|TRBV2|once|.
CASRDQQDYNEQFF
>TRBJ2-3|TRBV23-1|.|.
CAGLRQVSTDTQYF
>TRBJ2-6|TRBV12-3/TRBV12-4|.|.
CASTPGTRSGANVLTF
>TRBJ2-7|TRBV7-2|once|.
CASSLYRDGPYEQYF
>TRBJ2-2|TRBV7-2|few|TRBD2
CASSLGGTNPTGELFF
>TRBJ2-1|TRBV11-2|.|.
CASSSGSLWRFF
>TRBJ2-4|TRBV20-1|few|.
CSASDGGKAKNIQYF
>TRBJ2-1|TRBV7-9|few|.
CASSLAYSGQFF
>TRBJ2-5|TRBV7-2|many|.
CASSLGGGRETQYF
>TRBJ1-5|TRBV6-1|few|.
CASSESAVVGQPQHF
>TRBJ1-2|TRBV6-1|once|TRBD1
CASSVTGQVGGGYTF
>TRBJ1-1|TRBV11-2|many|.
CASSLDPPMAAFF
>TRBJ2-1|TRBV20-1|.|.
CSARSTRGIYNEQFF
>TRBJ2-7|TRBV10-3|.|TRBD2
CAIRTSGGSYEQYF
>TRBJ1-5|TRBV2|.|.
CASGFPSDISQPQHF
>TRBJ1-4|TRBV7-2|many|.
CASSFRQEKLFF
>TRBJ2-5|TRBV29-1|.|TRBD2
CSVESWVAGFQETQYF
>TRBJ1-3|TRBV19|few|.
CASSSSQGYRNTIYF
>TRBJ1-6|TRBV7-4|once|.
CASSLLVPNSPLHF
>TRBJ2-3|TRBV7-8|.|.
CASSLTPTTGDTQYF
>TRBJ2-6|TRBV2|.|.
CASSEESAGANVLTF
>TRBJ1-2|TRBV29-1|.|.
CSVEDRDGYTF
>TRBJ1-1|TRBV6-5|.|.
CASSYSLTANTEAFF
>TRBJ1-1|TRBV5-3|.|.
CASSPAQGPTEAFF
>TRBJ2-3|TRBV7-9|once|.
CASALSGSPTDTQYF
>TRBJ1-4|TRBV4-1|.|TRBD1
CASSLRQGIEKLFF
>TRBJ1-4|TRBV7-2|.|.
CASSSSWEATNEKLFF
>TRBJ2-7|TRBV7-8|few|.
CASGLADLYEQYF
>TRBJ2-3|TRBV7-8|few|TRBD2
CASSLAKYWTSGTDTQYF
>TRBJ2-3|TRBV20-1|.|TRBD2
CSASTGGAIDTQYF
>TRBJ1-3|TRBV5-4|.|TRBD1
CASSQTTGSGNTIYF
>TRBJ2-5|TRBV4-1|few|TRBD2
CASSPGLAGGPGTQYF
>TRBJ2-1|TRBV11-2|.|TRBD2
CASSPRRGLALSSYNEQFF
>TRBJ2-7|TRBV19|few|.
CASSIGLGSYEQYF
>TRBJ1-1|TRBV7-2|.|TRBD1
CASSRDSEDTEAFF
>TRBJ1-1|TRBV19|few|.
CASSTYVEGKEAFF
>TRBJ1-1|TRBV7-9|few|TRBD1
CASSRQGPKYTEAFF
>TRBJ2-1|TRBV7-2|few|.
CASSLAYVGLASYNEQFF
>TRBJ2-3|TRBV27|few|.
CASRPRVDTQYF
>TRBJ2-7|TRBV7-2|few|.
CASSLDREQQYF
>TRBJ1-1|TRBV6-6|.|TRBD1
CASTLRGPTEAFF
>TRBJ1-5|TRBV7-2|.|.
CASSRNKGVIGPQHF
>TRBJ2-1|TRBV5-6|.|.
CASSLALGRRLNEQFF